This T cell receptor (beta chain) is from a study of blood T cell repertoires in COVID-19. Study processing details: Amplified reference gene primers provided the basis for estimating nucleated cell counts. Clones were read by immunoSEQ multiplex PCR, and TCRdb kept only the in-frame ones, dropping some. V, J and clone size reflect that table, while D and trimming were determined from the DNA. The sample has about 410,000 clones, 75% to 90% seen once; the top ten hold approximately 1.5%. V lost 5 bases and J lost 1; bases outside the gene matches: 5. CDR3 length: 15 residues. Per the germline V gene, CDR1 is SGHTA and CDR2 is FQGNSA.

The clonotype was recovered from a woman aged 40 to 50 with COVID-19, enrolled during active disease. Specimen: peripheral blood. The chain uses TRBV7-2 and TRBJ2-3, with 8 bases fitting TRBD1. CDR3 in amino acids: CASSPQGQGTDTQYF. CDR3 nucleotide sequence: TGTGCCAGCAGCCCCCAGGGACAGGGCACAGATACGCAGTATTTT.